The sequence of this T cell receptor beta chain was determined in a study of blood T cell repertoires in COVID-19. The overall study: Samples of COVID-19 (acute and convalescent) were obtained from the United States, Italy and Spain. In each case, the material was cDNA or gDNA derived from T cells, B-cell-depleted T cells, or PBMCs.

Methods used by the authors: Nucleated cell counts were estimated from reference gene primer amplification. The table came from immunoSEQ multiplex PCR; TCRdb's copy has only in-frame clones and leaves some out. The DNA was the basis for D and trimming; V, J and clone size are from that table. The sample gives about 130,000 clones, around 83% of which show up once; about 17% is in the top ten. The CDR3 runs 15 residues. Deletions cut 0 bases from V and 3 bases from J, with 13 bases between. Germline V gives CDR1 SGHRS, CDR2 YFSETQ. The clonotype originates from a woman in her fifties or sixties with acute or convalescent COVID-19. The V call is TRBV5-1, the J call TRBJ2-7; a possible D gene is TRBD1 (6 bases). What was sequenced was peripheral blood. The CDR3 sequence is CASSLEVGGGYEQYF. CDR3 in DNA: TGCGCCAGCAGCTTGGAGGTAGGGGGTGGCTACGAGCAGTACTTC. Full variable domain (missing parts from reference TRBV5-1 and TRBJ2-7): KAGVTQTPRYLIKTRGQQVTLSCSPISGHRSVSWYQQTPGQGLQFLFEYFSETQRNKGNFPGRFSGRQFSNSRSEMNVSTLELGDSALYLCASSLEVGGGYEQYFGPGTRLTVT.